This is a list of T cell receptor beta chains from one sample in a study of blood T cell repertoires in COVID-19. The method was immunoSEQ multiplex PCR; TCRdb's version includes in-frame clones alone and lacks a portion of them. The repertoire holds more than 150,000 clones, with roughly four fifths as singletons. The sequenced material came from PBMCs or T cells enriched from blood (not recorded which). Receptors originate from a man aged 35-49 years who had recovered from COVID-19. CDR3s include the opening cysteine and the closing phenylalanine or tryptophan. The order of the fields is J gene, D gene, V gene, clone size, CDR3 protein, CDR3 DNA. A D gene is named only where the DNA matches it firmly. Size values are once, few and many counts, or a class for expanded clones, and some rows have none.

TRBJ2-3 - TRBV4-2 - CASSPSEELASDTQYF TGTGCCAGCAGCCCCAGCGAGGAGCTAGCGTCAGATACGCAGTATTTT
TRBJ2-7 TRBD1 TRBV30 - CAWSLRQGRGFEQYF TGTGCCTGGAGTCTTAGACAGGGACGAGGATTCGAGCAGTACTTC
TRBJ1-2 TRBD1 TRBV6-2/TRBV6-3 - CASSWGQIYGYTF TGTGCCAGCAGTTGGGGACAGATCTATGGCTACACCTTC
TRBJ1-3 - TRBV6-5 - CASSYSGDWAGNTIYF TGTGCCAGCAGTTACTCAGGGGATTGGGCTGGAAACACCATATATTTT
TRBJ1-5 - TRBV19 - CASSIPKTVNQPQHF TGTGCCAGTAGTATTCCCAAAACGGTCAATCAGCCCCAGCATTTT
TRBJ2-2 - TRBV3-1/TRBV3-2 - CASSHSAAGTGELFF TGTGCCAGCAGCCATTCGGCGGCTGGAACCGGGGAGCTGTTTTTT
TRBJ1-2 TRBD1 TRBV5-1 - CASSLNRGNGYTF TGCGCCAGCAGCTTGAACAGGGGTAATGGCTACACCTTC
TRBJ2-1 TRBD2 TRBV5-1 once CASSLAWLAGGNEQFF TGCGCCAGCAGCTTGGCATGGCTAGCGGGAGGAAATGAGCAGTTCTTC
TRBJ2-5 - TRBV6-2/TRBV6-3 - CASSYSSRAETQYF TGTGCCAGCAGTTACTCCAGCAGGGCGGAGACCCAGTACTTC
TRBJ1-4 - TRBV30 - CAWRQAAEKLFF TGTGCCTGGAGGCAAGCGGCTGAAAAACTGTTTTTT
TRBJ2-2 TRBD2 TRBV5-1 - CASSLAPSGADTGELFF TGCGCCAGCAGTTTGGCTCCGAGCGGGGCAGACACCGGGGAGCTGTTTTTT
TRBJ2-3 - TRBV4-1 - CASSQTGDTQYF TGCGCCAGCAGCCAAACGGGAGATACGCAGTATTTT
TRBJ1-3 - TRBV30 - CACGFGNTIYF TGTGCCTGCGGTTTTGGAAACACCATATATTTT
TRBJ2-3 TRBD2 TRBV7-9 - CASSRGGLASTSTDTQYF TGTGCCAGCAGCAGGGGCGGACTAGCGTCTACTAGCACAGATACGCAGTATTTT
TRBJ2-1 - TRBV14 - CASSQTKEGLYNEQFF TGTGCCAGCAGCCAAACGAAGGAGGGCCTCTACAATGAGCAGTTCTTC
TRBJ2-3 TRBD2 TRBV7-3 - CASSPSGRAADTQYF TGTGCCAGCAGTCCAAGCGGGAGGGCCGCAGATACGCAGTATTTT
TRBJ2-5 - TRBV30 many CAWSHGVADQETQYF TGTGCCTGGAGTCATGGAGTGGCGGACCAAGAGACCCAGTACTTC
TRBJ2-3 - TRBV27 - CASSSRTSDTQYF TGTGCCAGCAGTTCCCGGACTTCAGATACGCAGTATTTT
TRBJ2-1 - TRBV5-5 - CASSLTSNSYNEQFF TGTGCCAGCAGCCTAACTAGTAACTCCTACAATGAGCAGTTCTTC
TRBJ2-1 TRBD2 TRBV4-3 - CASSQDTPGTSGYNEQFF TGCGCCAGCAGCCAAGATACCCCCGGGACTAGCGGCTACAATGAGCAGTTCTTC
TRBJ1-4 TRBD1 TRBV2 - CASSEGTGFNEKLFF TGTGCCAGCAGTGAGGGGACAGGGTTTAATGAAAAACTGTTTTTT
TRBJ2-1 TRBD2 TRBV29-1 - CSALADYNEQFF TGCAGCGCACTAGCGGACTACAATGAGCAGTTCTTC
TRBJ2-2 TRBD2 TRBV6-5 - CASSSRAGGPTRELFF TGTGCCAGCAGTTCCCGAGCGGGAGGTCCCACCAGGGAGCTGTTTTTT
TRBJ1-2 TRBD1 TRBV3-1/TRBV3-2 - CASSQPGQGVGYTF TGTGCCAGCAGCCAACCGGGACAGGGGGTTGGCTACACCTTC